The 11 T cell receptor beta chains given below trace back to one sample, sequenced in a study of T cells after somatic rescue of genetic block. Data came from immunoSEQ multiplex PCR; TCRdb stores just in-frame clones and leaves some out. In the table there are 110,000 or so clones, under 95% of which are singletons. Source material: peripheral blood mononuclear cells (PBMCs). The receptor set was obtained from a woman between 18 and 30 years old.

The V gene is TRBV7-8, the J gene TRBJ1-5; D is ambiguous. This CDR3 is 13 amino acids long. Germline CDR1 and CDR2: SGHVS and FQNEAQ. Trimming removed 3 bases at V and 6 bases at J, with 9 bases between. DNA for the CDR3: TGTGCCAGCAGCTTGGGTCCAGGTCAGCCCCAGCATTTT. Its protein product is CASSLGPGQPQHF.

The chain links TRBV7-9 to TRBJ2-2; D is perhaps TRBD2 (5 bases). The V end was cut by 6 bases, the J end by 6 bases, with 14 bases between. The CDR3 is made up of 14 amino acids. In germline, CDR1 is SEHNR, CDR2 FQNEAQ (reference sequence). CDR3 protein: CASRLGFGAGELFF. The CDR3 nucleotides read TGTGCCAGCAGACTAGGGTTCGGGGCCGGGGAGCTGTTTTTT.

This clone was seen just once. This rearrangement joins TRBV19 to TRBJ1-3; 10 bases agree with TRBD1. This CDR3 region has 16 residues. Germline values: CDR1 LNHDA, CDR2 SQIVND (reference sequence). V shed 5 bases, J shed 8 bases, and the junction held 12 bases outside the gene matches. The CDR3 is CASSRWGQGLLDTIYF. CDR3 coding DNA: TGTGCCAGTAGTCGATGGGGACAGGGGCTGTTGGACACCATATATTTT. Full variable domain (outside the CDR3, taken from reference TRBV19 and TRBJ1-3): DGGITQSPKYLFRKEGQNVTLSCEQNLNHDAMYWYRQDPGQGLRLIYYSQIVNDFQKGDIAEGYSVSREKKESFPLTVTSAQKNPTAFYLCASSRWGQGLLDTIYFGEGSWLTVV.

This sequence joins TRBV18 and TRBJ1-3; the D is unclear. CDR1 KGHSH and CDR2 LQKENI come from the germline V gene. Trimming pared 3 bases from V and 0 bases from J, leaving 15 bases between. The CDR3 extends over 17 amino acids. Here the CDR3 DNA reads TGTGCCAGCTCACCGCGGCTACAAGTTAACTCTGGAAACACCATATATTTT. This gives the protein CASSPRLQVNSGNTIYF.

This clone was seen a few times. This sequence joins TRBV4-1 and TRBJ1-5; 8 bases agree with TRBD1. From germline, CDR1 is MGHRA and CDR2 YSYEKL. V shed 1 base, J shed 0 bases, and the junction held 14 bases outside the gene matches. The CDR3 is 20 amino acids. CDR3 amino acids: CASSQVEGQGSGYSNQPQHF. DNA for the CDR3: TGCGCCAGCAGCCAAGTGGAAGGACAGGGATCGGGGTATAGCAATCAGCCCCAGCATTTT.

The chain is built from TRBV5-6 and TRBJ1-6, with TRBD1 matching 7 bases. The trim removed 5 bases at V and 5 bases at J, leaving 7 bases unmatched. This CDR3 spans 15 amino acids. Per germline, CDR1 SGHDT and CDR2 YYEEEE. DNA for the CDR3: TGTGCCAGCAGTAACGACAGGGTGGATAATTCACCCCTCCACTTT. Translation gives CASSNDRVDNSPLHF.

This CDR3 reads CASGQGTGELFF. CDR3 DNA: TGTGCCAGCGGCCAGGGCACCGGGGAGCTGTTTTTT. The V and J genes are TRBV7-3 and TRBJ2-2, with TRBD1 as a possible D gene (5 bases). CDR1 and CDR2 from the germline V gene are SGHTA and FQGTGA. V was clipped by 8 bases and J by 4 bases, with 8 bases between them. The CDR3 length is 12 residues.

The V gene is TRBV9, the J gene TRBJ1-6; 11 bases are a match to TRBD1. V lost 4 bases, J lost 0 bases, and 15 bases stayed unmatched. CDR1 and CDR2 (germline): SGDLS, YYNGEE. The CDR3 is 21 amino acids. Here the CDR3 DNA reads TGTGCCAGCAGCCCCGAGCTGGACAGGGGGCTATCAAGCTCCTATAATTCACCCCTCCACTTT. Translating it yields CASSPELDRGLSSSYNSPLHF.

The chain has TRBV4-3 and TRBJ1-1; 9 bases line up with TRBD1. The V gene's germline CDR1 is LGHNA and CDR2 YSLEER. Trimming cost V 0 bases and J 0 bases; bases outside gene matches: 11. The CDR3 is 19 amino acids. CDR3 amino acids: CASSQEVPGTGLMNTEAFF. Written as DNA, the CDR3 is TGCGCCAGCAGCCAAGAAGTCCCCGGGACAGGGCTTATGAACACTGAAGCTTTCTTT.

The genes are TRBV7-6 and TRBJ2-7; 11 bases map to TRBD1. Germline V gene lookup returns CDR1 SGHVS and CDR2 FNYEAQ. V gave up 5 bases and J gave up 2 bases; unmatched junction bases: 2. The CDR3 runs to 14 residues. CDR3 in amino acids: CASSPGQGAYEQYF. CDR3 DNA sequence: TGTGCCAGCAGCCCGGGACAGGGGGCCTACGAGCAGTACTTC. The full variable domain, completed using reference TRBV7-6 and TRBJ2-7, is GAGVSQSPRYKVTKRGQDVALRCDPISGHVSLYWYRQALGQGPEFLTYFNYEAQQDKSGLPNDRFSAERPEGSISTLTIQRTEQRDSAMYRCASSPGQGAYEQYFGPGTRLTVT.

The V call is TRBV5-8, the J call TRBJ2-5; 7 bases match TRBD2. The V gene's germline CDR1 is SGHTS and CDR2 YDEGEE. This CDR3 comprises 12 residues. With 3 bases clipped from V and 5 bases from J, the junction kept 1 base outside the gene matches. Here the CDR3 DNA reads TGTGCCAGCAGCTCTAGCGGCGAGACCCAGTACTTC. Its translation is CASSSSGETQYF.